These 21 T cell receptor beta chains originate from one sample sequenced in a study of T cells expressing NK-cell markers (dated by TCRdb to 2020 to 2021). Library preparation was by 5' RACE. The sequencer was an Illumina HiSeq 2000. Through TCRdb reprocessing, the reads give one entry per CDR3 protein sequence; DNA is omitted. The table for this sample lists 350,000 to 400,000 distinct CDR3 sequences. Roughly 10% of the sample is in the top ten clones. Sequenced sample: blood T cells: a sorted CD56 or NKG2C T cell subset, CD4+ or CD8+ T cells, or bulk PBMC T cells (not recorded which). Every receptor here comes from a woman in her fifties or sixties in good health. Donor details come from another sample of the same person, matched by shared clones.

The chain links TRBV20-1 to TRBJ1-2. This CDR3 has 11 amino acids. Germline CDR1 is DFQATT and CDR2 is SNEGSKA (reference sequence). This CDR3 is CSADWHYGYTF.

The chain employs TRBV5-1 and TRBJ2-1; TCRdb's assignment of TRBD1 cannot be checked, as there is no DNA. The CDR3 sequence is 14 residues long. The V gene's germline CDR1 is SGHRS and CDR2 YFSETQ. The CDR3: CASSLVGPYDEQFF.

The CDR3 loop reads CASRRTSGSAGDTQYF. The V gene is TRBV2, the J gene TRBJ2-3; no DNA is available, so the TRBD2 call from TCRdb remains unchecked. The CDR3 runs 16 residues. CDR1 and CDR2 (germline): SNHLY, FYNNEI.

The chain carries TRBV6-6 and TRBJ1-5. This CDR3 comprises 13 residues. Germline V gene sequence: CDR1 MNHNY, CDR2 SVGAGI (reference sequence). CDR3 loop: CASSWDGNQPQHF.

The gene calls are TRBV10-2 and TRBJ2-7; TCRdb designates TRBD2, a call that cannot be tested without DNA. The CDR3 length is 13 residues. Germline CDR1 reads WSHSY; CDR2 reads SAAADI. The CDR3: CASSGDYSYEQYF.

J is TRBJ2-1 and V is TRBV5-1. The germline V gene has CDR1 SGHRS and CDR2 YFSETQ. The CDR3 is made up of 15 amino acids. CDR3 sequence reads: CASSLLSSSYNEQFF.

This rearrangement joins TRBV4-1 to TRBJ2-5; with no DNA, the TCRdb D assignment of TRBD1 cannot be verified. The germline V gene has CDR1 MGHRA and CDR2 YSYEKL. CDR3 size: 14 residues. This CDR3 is CASSLDILSETQYF.

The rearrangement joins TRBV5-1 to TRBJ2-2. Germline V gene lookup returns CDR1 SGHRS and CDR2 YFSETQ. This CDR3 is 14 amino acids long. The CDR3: CASSLDTNTGELFF.

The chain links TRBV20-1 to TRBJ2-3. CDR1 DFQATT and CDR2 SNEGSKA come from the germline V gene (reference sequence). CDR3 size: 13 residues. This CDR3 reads CSARDRITDTQYF.

CDR3 residues: CASSLVGGGAAATQYF. V is TRBV7-2 and J is TRBJ2-3; TCRdb outputs TRBD2, but without DNA this stays unchecked. Germline CDR1 SGHTA, CDR2 FQGNSA. There are 16 residues in the CDR3.

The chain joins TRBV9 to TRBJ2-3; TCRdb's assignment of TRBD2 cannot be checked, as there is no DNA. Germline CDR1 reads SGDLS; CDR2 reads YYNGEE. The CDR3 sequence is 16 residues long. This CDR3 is CASSVSTSGSGDTQYF.

The chain's CDR3 is CASSLQIDRTDTQYF. This sequence joins TRBV5-1 and TRBJ2-3. The CDR3 runs 15 residues. CDR1 is SGHRS, CDR2 YFSETQ, per germline.

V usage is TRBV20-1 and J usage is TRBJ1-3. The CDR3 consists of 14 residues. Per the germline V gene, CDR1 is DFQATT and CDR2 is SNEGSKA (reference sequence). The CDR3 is CSAYPKKAGNTIYF.

The CDR3 protein is CASRRTGANTEAFF. V and J are TRBV5-1 and TRBJ1-1; TCRdb indicates TRBD1, and absent DNA this call remains unverified. The germline V gene encodes CDR1 SGHRS and CDR2 YFSETQ. The length of the CDR3 is 14 residues.

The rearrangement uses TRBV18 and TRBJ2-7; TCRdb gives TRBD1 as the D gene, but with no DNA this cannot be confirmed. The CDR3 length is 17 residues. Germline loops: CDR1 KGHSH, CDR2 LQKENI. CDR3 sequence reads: CASSPTPGSSGDYEQYF.

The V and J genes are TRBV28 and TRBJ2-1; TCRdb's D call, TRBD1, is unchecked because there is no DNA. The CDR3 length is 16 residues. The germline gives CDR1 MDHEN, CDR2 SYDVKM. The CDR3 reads CASRVSGGADYNEQFF.

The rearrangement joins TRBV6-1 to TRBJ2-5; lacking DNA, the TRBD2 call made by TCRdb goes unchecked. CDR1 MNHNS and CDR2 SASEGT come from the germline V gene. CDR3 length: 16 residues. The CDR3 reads CASSEGLAGSRETQYF.

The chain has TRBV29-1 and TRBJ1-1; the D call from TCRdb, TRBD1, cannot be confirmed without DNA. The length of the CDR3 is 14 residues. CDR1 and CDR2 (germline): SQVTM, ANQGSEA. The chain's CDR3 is CSVHPQGTNTEAFF.

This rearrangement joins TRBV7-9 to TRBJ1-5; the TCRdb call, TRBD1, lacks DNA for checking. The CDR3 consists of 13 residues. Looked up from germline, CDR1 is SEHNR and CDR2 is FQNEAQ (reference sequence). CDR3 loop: CASSGTGNQPQHF.

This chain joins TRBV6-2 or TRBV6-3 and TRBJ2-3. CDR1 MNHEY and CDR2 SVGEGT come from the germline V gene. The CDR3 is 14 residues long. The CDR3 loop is CASSYPDSTDTQYF.

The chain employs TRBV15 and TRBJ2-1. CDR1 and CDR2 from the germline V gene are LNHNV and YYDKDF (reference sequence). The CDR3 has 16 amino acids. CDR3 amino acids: CATSGVKTASYNEQFF. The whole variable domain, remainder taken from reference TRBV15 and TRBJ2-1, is DAMVIQNPRYQVTQFGKPVTLSCSQTLNHNVMYWYQQKSSQAPKLLFHYYDKDFNNEADTPDNFQSRRPNTSFCFLDIRSPGLGDTAMYLCATSGVKTASYNEQFFGPGTRLTVL.